This T cell receptor beta chain comes out of a study of blood T cell repertoires in COVID-19. Across the whole study: Samples came from the United States, Italy and Spain, spanning acute and convalescent COVID-19.

In the authors' workflow: From reference gene primer amplification, estimates of nucleated cell counts were derived. TCRdb's copy holds only in-frame clones and misses some; the assay was immunoSEQ multiplex PCR. V and J calls and clone size are copied from that table; D and trimming were computed from the DNA. This sample carries about 140,000 clones, 88% of them seen once, and the ten largest clones take 1.5% to 2%. Trimming took 11 bases from V and 0 from J, leaving 13 bases between them. The V gene's germline CDR1 is KGHDR and CDR2 SFDVKD. CDR3 length: 14 amino acids. The source material was peripheral blood. The source is a woman aged 45-60 years with acute or convalescent COVID-19. The chain has TRBV24-1 and TRBJ1-5; a possible D gene is TRBD1 (5 bases). The CDR3 is CAIDRTHSNQPQHF. In DNA form, the CDR3 reads TGTGCCATTGACAGAACTCATAGCAATCAGCCCCAGCATTTT.